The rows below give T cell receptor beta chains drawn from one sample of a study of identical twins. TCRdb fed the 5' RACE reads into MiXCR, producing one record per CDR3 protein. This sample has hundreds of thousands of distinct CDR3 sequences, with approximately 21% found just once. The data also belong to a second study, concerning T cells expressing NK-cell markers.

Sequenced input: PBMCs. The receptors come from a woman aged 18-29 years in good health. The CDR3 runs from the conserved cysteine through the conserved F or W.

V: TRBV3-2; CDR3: CASSTSRVLGQFF
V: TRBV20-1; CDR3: CSAKPLGRGDTGELFF
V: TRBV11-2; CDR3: CASSLGSSGTSGFF
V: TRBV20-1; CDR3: CSAKASGRYEQYF
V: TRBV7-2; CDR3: CASILGSEQYF
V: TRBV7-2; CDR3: CASSDPSATYEQYF
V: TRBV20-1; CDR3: CSATNLREQFF
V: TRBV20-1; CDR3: CSSPAQGAFFIEQFF
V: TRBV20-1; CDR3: CSASLRSSYNEQFF
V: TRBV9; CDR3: CASSPGLAGARGTGELFF
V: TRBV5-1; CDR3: CASSLVGLQPNIQYF
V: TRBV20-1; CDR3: CSASGTYEQYF
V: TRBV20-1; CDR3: CSARRPSGSYEQYF
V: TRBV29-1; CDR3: CSVESGRETQYF
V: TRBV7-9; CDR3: CASSLKLGLGQSYEQYF
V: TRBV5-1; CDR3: CASSRGQGWDNEQFF
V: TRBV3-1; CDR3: CASSPEISDYEQYF
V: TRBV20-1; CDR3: CSARDRISGRREQYF
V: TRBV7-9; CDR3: CASSSAGGEQFF
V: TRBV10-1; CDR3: CASSEGSGGHFYEQFF
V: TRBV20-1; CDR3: CSLERERTQYF
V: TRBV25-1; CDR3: CASRDRWYEQYF
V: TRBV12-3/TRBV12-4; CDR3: CASRQRQGSSYEQYF
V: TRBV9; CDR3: CASSSGAGGYTF
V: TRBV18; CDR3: CASSPGTVPYEQYF
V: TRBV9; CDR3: CASSVRWASYNEQFF
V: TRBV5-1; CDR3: CASSPRLAGRVADTQYF
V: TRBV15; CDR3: CATSFDRAAGELFF
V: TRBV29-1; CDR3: CSHGGGQETQYF
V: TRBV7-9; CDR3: CASSLGGSRNQPQHF
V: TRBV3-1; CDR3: CASSSRPGGRNTEAFF
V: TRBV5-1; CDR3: CASSWGEVDSYEQYF
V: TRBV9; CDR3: CASSVVPAGPQHF
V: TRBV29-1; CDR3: CSVTKGGVTEAFF
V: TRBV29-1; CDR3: CSVDSGTDTQYF
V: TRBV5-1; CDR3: CASSPVGAWGQFF
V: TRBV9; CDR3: CASSPPESSYEQYF
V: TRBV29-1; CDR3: CSTGTGQGQETQYF
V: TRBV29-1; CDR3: CSTRQMNTEAFF